A single T cell receptor (beta chain) is shown here with its context. This may be a read error: a much more frequent sequence differs by one nucleotide. The data are from a study of Graves' ophthalmopathy and Graves' hyperthyroidism. CDR3 regions of TCR beta were amplified from RNA transcripts. An initial RT-PCR round employing HTBI primers preceded a second-round multiplex PCR. From the multiplex PCR reads, TCRdb called clonotypes with MiXCR, one entry per CDR3 protein. This table holds 580,000 or so distinct CDR3 sequences, under 45% found once. This CDR3 spans 15 amino acids. The ends lost 0 bases at V and 4 bases at J; junction bases unmatched: 7. Per germline, CDR1 SGDLS and CDR2 YYNGEE. Hyperthyroidism patients had new diagnoses, durations under 2 months, and ages of 18 to 65.

The chain combines TRBV9 with TRBJ2-7, with TRBD1 identical over 7 bases. Input material: peripheral blood or thyroid tissue (not recorded which). This sequence was found in an adult man with Graves' hyperthyroidism. The CDR3, as DNA: TGTGCCAGCAGCGTAGCGACAGGGCATGGATACGAGCAGTACTTC. Its protein is CASSVATGHGYEQYF.